These 32 T cell receptor beta chains share one sample of origin, sequenced in a study of T-cell reconstitution after alpha-beta-depleted transplantation in children. The TCRbeta library incorporated unique molecular identifiers. TCRdb reanalysed the PCR reads using MiXCR and keeps one entry per CDR3 protein. Among fewer than 550,000 distinct CDR3 sequences listed, 11% were seen once. The sample was PBMCs from the stem cell graft donor, taken from the stem cell graft. The receptors were gathered from a human donor who donated a stem cell graft to a child with acute myeloid leukemia.

This chain uses TRBV7-8 with TRBJ1-5, with D possibly being TRBD1 (6 bases). This CDR3 has 18 amino acids. Germline CDR1 is SGHVS and CDR2 is FQNEAQ. V lost 5 bases to trimming and J lost 1 base, with 21 bases between them. This CDR3 is CASSPRDNVGVSNQPQHF. DNA for the CDR3: TGTGCCAGCAGCCCCCGGGACAACGTGGGGGTAAGCAATCAGCCCCAGCATTTT.

The table lists this clonotype with many counts. This chain links TRBV6-2 or TRBV6-3 with TRBJ2-7, with TRBD2 matching over 7 bases. The CDR3 runs 15 residues. The V and J ends lost 4 bases and 0 bases, in that order; junction bases with no gene match: 6. Germline V gives CDR1 MNHEY, CDR2 SVGEGT. The CDR3 loop reads CASSLSSGFSYEQYF. The CDR3 DNA sequence: TGTGCCAGCAGTTTGAGTAGCGGGTTCTCCTACGAGCAGTACTTC.

This clonotype was detected ten times or more. The chain couples TRBV29-1 to TRBJ2-2, with no clear D. The germline gives CDR1 SQVTM, CDR2 ANQGSEA. V was shortened by 3 bases and J by 0 bases, with 8 bases between the two germline ends. The CDR3 is 14 amino acids. CDR3 sequence: CSVEPNANTGELFF. The CDR3 DNA follows: TGCAGCGTTGAGCCTAACGCGAACACCGGGGAGCTGTTTTTT.

CDR3 residues: CASSLAHGGDTQYF. The CDR3 DNA reads TGCGCCAGCAGCTTGGCGCATGGGGGCGATACGCAGTATTTT. The chain employs TRBV5-1 and TRBJ2-3; tentative D call: TRBD1 (6 bases). CDR3 length: 14 residues. Germline loops: CDR1 SGHRS, CDR2 YFSETQ. V was shortened by 0 bases and J by 6 bases, with 11 bases between the two germline ends.

This clonotype was detected a few times. CDR3 sequence: CASSSPGQTDEQYF. The CDR3 nucleotides are TGTGCCAGCAGTTCCCCGGGACAGACGGACGAGCAGTACTTC. This chain connects TRBV28 to TRBJ2-7, with 7 positions matching TRBD1. CDR1 and CDR2 (germline): MDHEN, SYDVKM. The CDR3 covers 14 residues. J gave up 5 bases and V 4 bases, and 8 bases lay outside the gene matches.

This clonotype showed up many times. The chain has TRBV5-1 and TRBJ2-1, with TRBD2 as a possible D gene (6 bases). Germline-derived CDR1 and CDR2 are SGHRS and YFSETQ. This CDR3 region has 14 residues. Trimming shortened V by 4 bases and J by 3 bases, and 11 bases separated the two germline ends. DNA for the CDR3: TGCGCCAGCAGCAGGGACTCTCTCTACAATGAGCAGTTCTTC. It specifies CASSRDSLYNEQFF.

The chain uses TRBV20-1 and TRBJ2-7; D call uncertain. Germline V CDR1 and CDR2: DFQATT, SNEGSKA (reference sequence). V gave up 1 base and J gave up 6 bases, with 10 bases separating them. The CDR3 runs 12 residues. In DNA form, the CDR3 reads TGCAGTGCTAGAGTCGGTGGCACCGAGCAGTACTTC. The encoded protein is CSARVGGTEQYF.

In this sample, this clonotype turned up a few times. V and J are TRBV7-2 and TRBJ2-5, with TRBD2 identical over 8 bases. The CDR3 contains 14 residues. V lost 5 bases and J lost 8; bases outside the gene matches: 10. Germline V gene sequence: CDR1 SGHTA, CDR2 FQGNSA. The DNA of the CDR3 is TGTGCCAGCAGCCGACTAGCGACCCAAGGCACCCAGTACTTC. It yields the protein CASSRLATQGTQYF.

The chain has TRBV7-9 and TRBJ2-1; D may be TRBD1 or TRBD2 (7 bases each). V dropped 4 bases and J dropped 8 bases, with 18 bases sitting between them. This CDR3 comprises 15 residues. Germline V gene lookup returns CDR1 SEHNR and CDR2 FQNEAQ (reference sequence). CDR3 in amino acids: CASSSGGGLVYEQFF. The CDR3 bases are TGTGCCAGCAGCTCAGGGGGGGGGCTCGTCTATGAGCAGTTCTTC.

This clonotype has more than one count but fewer than ten. The chain uses TRBV7-2 and TRBJ1-2; possible D gene TRBD1, 6 bases. This CDR3 is 14 amino acids long. The germline V gene encodes CDR1 SGHTA and CDR2 FQGNSA. Deletions cut 5 bases from V and 4 bases from J, with 14 bases between. CDR3 DNA: TGTGCCAGCAGCACAGGGATTTCTGGCTATGGCTACACCTTC. It translates to CASSTGISGYGYTF.

This clonotype was recorded a few times. Given a much more abundant clone one base away, this may be a read error. The chain recombines TRBV7-9 with TRBJ2-6; maybe TRBD1 (5 bases). The germline V gene encodes CDR1 SEHNR and CDR2 FQNEAQ (reference sequence). This CDR3 contains 16 residues. Here the CDR3 reads CASSLARQTGANGLTF. In DNA, the CDR3 is TGTGCCAGCAGCTTAGCGCGACAGACTGGGGCCAACGGCCTGACTTTC.

The V gene is TRBV20-1, the J gene TRBJ2-1; D is undetermined. The germline V and J ends were trimmed by 3 bases and 8 bases, with 17 bases remaining between them. The germline gives CDR1 DFQATT, CDR2 SNEGSKA (reference sequence). This CDR3 contains 14 residues. This CDR3 is CSARASEAPYEQFF. The CDR3 region has the DNA TGCAGTGCTAGGGCTTCTGAGGCCCCGTATGAGCAGTTCTTC.

This clonotype occurred many times. The chain joins TRBV5-1 to TRBJ1-2; 9 bases line up with TRBD1. V lost 4 bases to trimming and J lost 5 bases; unmatched junction nucleotides: 6. The CDR3 totals 14 residues. Germline V gene data show CDR1 as SGHRS and CDR2 as YFSETQ. CDR3 bases: TGCGCCAGCAGCCGGATGACAGGGGGGTATGGCTACACCTTC. This sequence encodes CASSRMTGGYGYTF.

The rearrangement links TRBV20-1 to TRBJ2-3; TRBD1 aligns across 7 bases. The CDR3 length is 15 residues. J was trimmed by 1 base and V by 7 bases; bases with no gene match: 11. CDR1 and CDR2 (germline): DFQATT, SNEGSKA (reference sequence). The CDR3 reads CSVMTGLSGTDTQYF. The CDR3 DNA is TGCAGTGTTATGACAGGGCTGTCTGGCACAGATACGCAGTATTTT.

This clonotype was recorded at least ten times. The rearrangement uses TRBV29-1 and TRBJ1-1; D might be TRBD1 (5 bases). CDR1 is SQVTM, CDR2 ANQGSEA, per germline. Trimming pared 4 bases from V and 5 bases from J, leaving 17 bases between. The CDR3 is 14 amino acids. The CDR3: CSVVGGDMGTEAFF. The CDR3 nucleotides read TGCAGCGTTGTGGGGGGGGATATGGGTACTGAAGCTTTCTTT.

This chain joins TRBV19 and TRBJ2-2, with D possibly being TRBD1 (5 bases). The germline V gene encodes CDR1 LNHDA and CDR2 SQIVND (reference sequence). The CDR3 contains 16 residues. V was trimmed by 3 bases and J by 6 bases, leaving 17 bases between them. The CDR3 coding sequence is TGTGCCAGTAGTATGGTGATACCAGGGCCTTCCGGGGAGCTGTTTTTT. It encodes CASSMVIPGPSGELFF.

V gene TRBV12-3 or TRBV12-4 combines with J gene TRBJ2-3; D perhaps matches TRBD2 (5 bases). The CDR3 spans 15 residues. V was pared by 9 bases and J by 3 bases, with 19 bases between. The CDR3 sequence: CASSQLGLVTDTQYF. The CDR3 DNA reads as TGTGCCAGTAGCCAACTAGGGTTGGTGACAGATACGCAGTATTTT.

In the case of this clonotype: The conserved phenylalanine or tryptophan normally closing the CDR3 is absent here, so this likely arose from a read error. The gene calls are TRBV7-6 and TRBJ2-3, with TRBD2 as a possible D gene (5 bases). CDR1 and CDR2 from the germline V gene are SGHVS and FNYEAQ. The CDR3 is 13 residues long. As DNA, the CDR3 is TGTGCCAGCAGCGTAGCGCGAATAGATACGCAGTATTTG. Its translation is CASSVARIDTQYL.

This clonotype has a handful of counts. This rearrangement joins TRBV2 to TRBJ1-1; D perhaps matches TRBD1 (5 bases). V was cut by 2 bases and J by 3 bases, with 10 bases left in between. The CDR3 loop spans 14 amino acids. Germline values: CDR1 SNHLY, CDR2 FYNNEI. The CDR3 region is CASSERGLDTEAFF. The CDR3 bases are TGTGCCAGCAGTGAAAGGGGCCTGGACACTGAAGCTTTCTTT. Using reference TRBV2 and TRBJ1-1 for the parts outside the CDR3, the full variable domain is EPEVTQTPSHQVTQMGQEVILRCVPISNHLYFYWYRQILGQKVEFLVSFYNNEISEKSEIFDDQFSVERPDGSNFTLKIRSTKLEDSAMYFCASSERGLDTEAFFGQGTRLTVV.

The rearrangement uses TRBV20-1 and TRBJ2-5; tentative D call: TRBD1 (6 bases). Trimming left V 3 bases short and J 4 bases short, with 27 bases between. Germline CDR1 and CDR2: DFQATT and SNEGSKA (reference sequence). This CDR3 is built from 18 residues. Here the CDR3 reads CSARASWTAPDSIETQYF. CDR3 coding DNA: TGCAGTGCTAGGGCCTCTTGGACCGCGCCGGACAGCATAGAGACCCAGTACTTC.

The chain links TRBV25-1 to TRBJ1-5; D possibly corresponds to TRBD1 (6 bases). V was cut by 3 bases and J by 2 bases, with 11 bases left in between. Per the germline V gene, CDR1 is MGHDK and CDR2 is SYGVNS. CDR3 length: 15 residues. CDR3 sequence reads: CASSDGGLGNQPQHF. CDR3 nucleotides: TGTGCCAGCAGTGATGGGGGCTTGGGCAATCAGCCCCAGCATTTT.

J is TRBJ2-2 and V is TRBV5-1, with TRBD1 as a possible D gene (6 bases). This CDR3 spans 16 amino acids. Germline CDR1 and CDR2: SGHRS and YFSETQ. The V gene lost 1 base and the J gene lost 0 bases, with 10 bases spanning the gap. In DNA form, the CDR3 reads TGCGCCAGCAGCTTGTTGGGGGCCCCGAACACCGGGGAGCTGTTTTTT. Encoded protein: CASSLLGAPNTGELFF.

The V call is TRBV28, the J call TRBJ1-5, with a possible D match to TRBD1 (6 bases). V was shortened by 4 bases and J by 6 bases, with 10 bases between the two germline ends. The CDR3 contains 13 residues. Germline assignment: CDR1 MDHEN and CDR2 SYDVKM. CDR3 amino acids: CASSSHRAQPQHF. The CDR3 DNA sequence: TGTGCCAGCAGTTCTCACAGGGCTCAGCCCCAGCATTTT. The whole variable domain, remainder taken from reference TRBV28 and TRBJ1-5, is DVKVTQSSRYLVKRTGEKVFLECVQDMDHENMFWYRQDPGLGLRLIYFSYDVKMKEKGDIPEGYSVSREKKERFSLILESASTNQTSMYLCASSSHRAQPQHFGDGTRLSIL.

This clonotype was detected ten times or more. The gene calls are TRBV20-1 and TRBJ1-2; TRBD1 aligns across 7 bases. Trimming at V came to 8 bases and at J to 7 bases, leaving 7 bases not matched to a gene. Germline V gene sequence: CDR1 DFQATT, CDR2 SNEGSKA (reference sequence). The CDR3 loop spans 11 amino acids. The CDR3 spells CSTLTGVGYTF. CDR3 DNA sequence: TGCAGTACTTTAACAGGGGTTGGCTACACCTTC.

This clonotype was detected only a few times. The chain joins TRBV20-1 to TRBJ2-7; 8 bases are shared with TRBD1. Per germline, CDR1 DFQATT and CDR2 SNEGSKA (reference sequence). The CDR3 length is 13 residues. V shed 3 bases and J 7 bases; nucleotides not matched to a gene: 8. For the CDR3, the DNA is TGCAGTGCTAGTACCGGCAGGGGGCGTGAGCAGTACTTC. This sequence encodes CSASTGRGREQYF.

This clonotype was counted a few times. The DNA is omitted, as the CDR3 cannot be located on it reliably, and the CDR3 follows TCRdb's listing. V usage is TRBV5-1 and J usage is TRBJ2-4; the D call in the table, TRBD1, was not verified against the DNA. The CDR3 has 14 residues if both end residues are counted. CDR1 is SGHRS and CDR2 is YFSETQ in the germline V gene. The CDR3 sequence: CASSFGQGAGGRYF.

The sample holds many counts of this clonotype. The CDR3 coding sequence is TGTGCCAGCAGAACCGGGACCGCAGGAGGTCAGCCCCAGCATTTT. Translated, it gives CASRTGTAGGQPQHF. The rearrangement links TRBV12-3 or TRBV12-4 to TRBJ1-5; maybe TRBD1 (5 bases). The CDR3 has 15 residues. The V gene lost 6 bases and the J gene lost 6 bases, with 18 bases spanning the gap.

This clonotype has a handful of counts. The V gene is TRBV7-2, the J gene TRBJ2-1; 7 nucleotides align to TRBD2. The V segment lost 3 bases and the J segment 10 bases; nucleotides outside the gene matches: 12. This CDR3 region has 15 residues. Germline V gene sequence: CDR1 SGHTA, CDR2 FQGNSA. CDR3 protein: CASSFPGGASWEQFF. In DNA, the CDR3 is TGTGCCAGCAGCTTCCCGGGGGGTGCCTCGTGGGAGCAGTTCTTC.

In this sample, this clonotype turned up many times. V gene TRBV12-3 or TRBV12-4 combines with J gene TRBJ1-2; D ambiguous. The V end was cut by 2 bases, the J end by 1 base, with 5 bases between. The length of the CDR3 is 13 residues. The CDR3 loop reads CASSLRVNYGYTF. CDR3 coding DNA: TGTGCCAGCAGTTTAAGGGTTAACTATGGCTACACCTTC.

A word on this clonotype: A much larger clone differs from this one at a single base, so this may be a read error. The chain carries TRBV15 and TRBJ2-5; D might be TRBD1 or TRBD2, each matching 5 bases. The CDR3 length is 15 residues. Germline V gives CDR1 LNHNV, CDR2 YYDKDF (reference sequence). The CDR3 loop is CATSSGGPSQETHYF. CDR3 DNA sequence: TGTGCCACCAGCTCTGGGGGACCTTCTCAAGAGACCCATTACTTC. The whole variable domain, remainder taken from reference TRBV15 and TRBJ2-5, is DAMVIQNPRYQVTQFGKPVTLSCSQTLNHNVMYWYQQKSSQAPKLLFHYYDKDFNNEADTPDNFQSRRPNTSFCFLDIRSPGLGDTAMYLCATSSGGPSQETHYFGPGTRLLVL.

This clonotype was counted between two and nine times. The chain couples TRBV20-1 to TRBJ2-7; D is possibly TRBD2 (5 bases). CDR3 length equals 14 residues. V was clipped by 4 bases and J by 6 bases, with 19 bases between them. Germline V gives CDR1 DFQATT, CDR2 SNEGSKA (reference sequence). The CDR3 coding sequence is TGCAGTGCTACCCCCGCGAGCGGCGGACTCGAGCAGTACTTC. It translates to CSATPASGGLEQYF.

The chain joins TRBV29-1 to TRBJ2-7, with TRBD2 matching 8 bases. The V gene end was trimmed by 3 bases and the J gene end by 2 bases; junction bases not matched to a gene: 3. This CDR3 is 13 amino acids long. Germline values: CDR1 SQVTM, CDR2 ANQGSEA. The CDR3 loop reads CSVDSGKAYEQYF. DNA for the CDR3: TGCAGCGTTGATAGCGGGAAGGCCTACGAGCAGTACTTC.